Presented here are 16 T cell receptor beta chains from one specimen sequenced in a study of T-cell reconstitution after alpha-beta-depleted transplantation in children. This sample's TCRbeta library carried unique molecular identifier barcodes. TCRdb passed the PCR reads through MiXCR, listing each CDR3 protein once. The repertoire holds a few hundred thousand distinct CDR3 sequences, with 20% as singletons. Sequences were derived from PBMCs from the stem cell graft donor, sampled from the stem cell graft. Source of these receptors: a human donor who donated a stem cell graft to a child with acute myeloid leukemia.

This clonotype has a handful of counts. V is TRBV7-9 and J is TRBJ2-7, with 15 bases matching TRBD2. Germline loops: CDR1 SEHNR, CDR2 FQNEAQ (reference sequence). With V trimmed by 4 bases and J by 3 bases, 7 bases remained unmatched. This CDR3 has 17 residues. CDR3 sequence (DNA): TGTGCCAGCAGCTCAGGACTAGCGGGAGGGCCGATCTACGAGCAGTACTTC. This codes for CASSSGLAGGPIYEQYF.

Many counts were recorded for this clonotype. CDR3 DNA: TGCAGTGCTAGTTCCAGCGGGATCTACAATGAGCAGTTCTTC. Translating it yields CSASSSGIYNEQFF. J is TRBJ2-1 and V is TRBV20-1, with 7 bases matching TRBD2. J lost 3 bases, V lost 3 bases, and 5 bases had no gene match. The germline V gene has CDR1 DFQATT and CDR2 SNEGSKA (reference sequence). The length of the CDR3 is 14 residues.

The genes are TRBV2 and TRBJ2-3; D is perhaps TRBD1 (5 bases). V lost 7 bases, J lost 2 bases, and 13 bases lay in between. Germline-derived CDR1 and CDR2 are SNHLY and FYNNEI. The CDR3 spans 14 residues. The CDR3 sequence is CASNLDTDTDTQYF. CDR3 nucleotides: TGTGCCAGCAACTTGGACACCGACACAGATACGCAGTATTTT.

This clonotype has a count of ten or more. The gene calls are TRBV4-1 and TRBJ2-1; D is possibly TRBD1 or TRBD2 (7 bases each). Trimming took 3 bases from V and 8 from J, leaving 11 bases between them. Germline assignment: CDR1 MGHRA and CDR2 YSYEKL. The CDR3 has 13 amino acids. The CDR3 DNA sequence: TGCGCCAGCAGCCAGTCAGGGGGGGATGAGCAGTTCTTC. It encodes CASSQSGGDEQFF.

This rearrangement joins TRBV20-1 to TRBJ1-6; D remains ambiguous. Trimming cost V 6 bases and J 14 bases, with 17 bases left between them. The CDR3 contains 12 residues. Germline values: CDR1 DFQATT, CDR2 SNEGSKA (reference sequence). Here the CDR3 reads CSAGLVAPSLHF. In DNA form, the CDR3 reads TGCAGTGCGGGTTTGGTTGCCCCATCCCTCCACTTT.

This clonotype was counted only a few times. V and J are TRBV18 and TRBJ2-7; D gene uncertain. The germline CDR1 and CDR2 sequences are KGHSH and LQKENI. V shed 3 bases and J shed 2 bases, with 11 bases lying between them. The CDR3 is 14 residues long. In nucleotides, the CDR3 is TGTGCCAGCTCACCCCTCGACGCACCCTACGAGCAGTACTTC. It specifies CASSPLDAPYEQYF.

This clonotype came up a few times. The V gene is TRBV29-1, the J gene TRBJ2-1; D is possibly TRBD1 (6 bases). Germline CDR1 and CDR2: SQVTM and ANQGSEA. There are 14 residues in the CDR3. V lost 0 bases and J lost 6, with 12 bases in between. DNA for the CDR3: TGCAGCGTTGAAGATCACAGGGTGTCCAATGAGCAGTTCTTC. This gives the protein CSVEDHRVSNEQFF.

The V and J genes are TRBV18 and TRBJ2-1; TRBD1 agrees at 7 bases. J was trimmed by 4 bases and V by 3 bases; bases with no gene match: 6. From germline, CDR1 is KGHSH and CDR2 LQKENI. This CDR3 is built from 15 residues. CDR3 amino acids: CASSPTGPVYNEQFF. CDR3 sequence (DNA): TGTGCCAGCTCACCGACAGGGCCGGTTTACAATGAGCAGTTCTTC.

This chain joins TRBV6-2 or TRBV6-3 and TRBJ2-5; D is ambiguous. The CDR3 is 13 amino acids. Germline CDR1 reads MNHEY; CDR2 reads SVGEGT. Between the trimmed V and J ends, which lost 2 bases and 3 bases, there was a span of 7 bases. The CDR3 protein is CASSYASKETQYF. The CDR3 coding sequence is TGTGCCAGCAGTTACGCGTCAAAAGAGACCCAGTACTTC.

This clonotype appeared many times. The V call is TRBV4-1, the J call TRBJ1-1; TRBD1 matches at 7 bases. V was clipped by 1 base and J by 0 bases; unmatched bases: 5. The CDR3 contains 16 residues. The germline V gene has CDR1 MGHRA and CDR2 YSYEKL. In DNA, the CDR3 is TGCGCCAGCAGCCAAGTGGGACAGCGGTTGAACACTGAAGCTTTCTTT. Translation: CASSQVGQRLNTEAFF.

This clonotype was detected only a few times. The chain links TRBV28 to TRBJ2-2; no clear D. The germline V gene has CDR1 MDHEN and CDR2 SYDVKM. Trimming took 5 bases from V and 4 from J, leaving 14 bases between them. The CDR3 spans 15 residues. CDR3 in amino acids: CASSTDPFGTGELFF. DNA of the CDR3: TGTGCCAGCAGTACGGACCCATTCGGCACCGGGGAGCTGTTTTTT.

This chain connects TRBV7-3 to TRBJ2-3; a possible D gene is TRBD1 (6 bases). This CDR3 comprises 13 residues. V lost 5 bases and J 9 bases, leaving 15 bases between the germline ends. The germline V gene encodes CDR1 SGHTA and CDR2 FQGTGA. CDR3 sequence: CASSPSYRDTQYF. The CDR3 DNA reads as TGTGCCAGCAGCCCCTCCTACAGGGACACGCAGTATTTT.

The V and J genes are TRBV12-3 or TRBV12-4 and TRBJ2-1, with 7 nucleotides matching TRBD2. J gave up 10 bases and V 11 bases, and 11 bases lay outside the gene matches. The CDR3 runs to 12 residues. The CDR3 DNA reads as TGTGCCTCGCGGGAGTTCTCCTGGGAGCAGTTCTTC. The encoded protein is CASREFSWEQFF.

This clonotype was counted at least ten times. V and J are TRBV6-5 and TRBJ1-1; TRBD1 is a possible D gene (5 bases). CDR3 length equals 16 residues. Germline V lookup: CDR1 MNHEY, CDR2 SVGAGI. Trimming pared 4 bases from V and 1 base from J, leaving 16 bases between. As DNA, the CDR3 is TGTGCCAGCAGTTTTAGACCCACGGGGGGGAACACTGAAGCTTTCTTT. Translation: CASSFRPTGGNTEAFF.

The V and J genes are TRBV7-6 and TRBJ2-1, with 8 bases lining up with TRBD2. Germline V CDR1 and CDR2: SGHVS, FNYEAQ. V dropped 3 bases and J dropped 2; count of bases not matched to a gene: 15. The length of the CDR3 is 19 residues. CDR3 nucleotide sequence: TGTGCCAGCAGCTTCCCCTCACGGGTAGCGGGGACGCCCTACAATGAGCAGTTCTTC. This translates into CASSFPSRVAGTPYNEQFF.

This CDR3 reads CSASPGTAQETQYF. The CDR3 DNA sequence: TGCAGTGCTAGTCCCGGGACAGCCCAAGAGACCCAGTACTTC. This chain links TRBV20-1 with TRBJ2-5; 7 bases agree with TRBD1. Germline values: CDR1 DFQATT, CDR2 SNEGSKA (reference sequence). The trim removed 3 bases at V and 1 base at J, leaving 5 bases unmatched. The CDR3 sequence is 14 residues long.